These T cell receptor beta chains were read from a single sample in a study of T cell clonotyping in hematopoietic cell transplantation. TCRdb's table, derived via immunoSEQ multiplex PCR, lists solely in-frame clones and lacks some. The table has approximately 41,000 clones, less than 85% seen once. The specimen was peripheral blood mononuclear cells, collected before stem cell transplant. These receptors were obtained from a man in his sixties with acute myeloid leukemia. Some clones in this sample may be carry-over from other donors' samples. Each CDR3 is given with its conserved first and last residue. The D gene is left open where the match is weak. Clone size is shown for a subset of rows, as once, few, many or a class of expanded clone.

d_gene,abundance,j_gene,v_gene,CDR3aa,CDR3nt
NA,NA,TRBJ2-2,TRBV28,CASSPPGTNTGELFF,TGTGCCAGCAGTCCCCCGGGGACAAACACCGGGGAGCTGTTTTTT
NA,once,TRBJ1-2,TRBV6-6,CASSYMGGASSGYTF,TGTGCCAGCAGTTATATGGGGGGCGCATCTAGTGGCTACACCTTC
TRBD1,NA,TRBJ2-4,TRBV2,CASTIQGAKNIQYF,TGTGCCAGCACAATACAGGGGGCCAAAAACATTCAGTACTTC
TRBD1,NA,TRBJ1-2,TRBV28,CASSSLGGQGFNYGYTF,TGTGCCAGCAGTTCTCTGGGGGGACAGGGGTTTAACTATGGCTACACCTTC
NA,NA,TRBJ2-5,TRBV21-1,CASSKSLPQETQYF,TGTGCCAGCAGCAAAAGCCTCCCTCAAGAGACCCAGTACTTC
NA,NA,TRBJ2-7,TRBV6-6,CASSYSAVSYEQYF,TGTGCCAGCAGTTACTCGGCAGTCTCCTACGAGCAGTACTTC
NA,NA,TRBJ1-5,TRBV5-6,CASSLGGMNQPQHF,TGTGCCAGCAGCTTGGGGGGGATGAATCAGCCCCAGCATTTT
TRBD2,NA,TRBJ2-3,TRBV5-4,CASTGTSGGLTDTQYF,TGTGCGAGCACCGGGACTAGCGGGGGGCTCACAGATACGCAGTATTTT
NA,NA,TRBJ2-7,TRBV28,CASSLLVADSYEQYF,TGTGCCAGCAGTTTACTGGTAGCGGACTCCTACGAGCAGTACTTC
NA,NA,TRBJ1-2,TRBV5-8,CASSKPGLEANYGYTF,TGTGCCAGCAGTAAACCAGGGTTGGAAGCTAACTATGGCTACACCTTC
TRBD2,few,TRBJ2-2,TRBV2,CASSSGTSPGELFF,TGTGCCAGCAGTAGCGGGACTAGTCCCGGGGAGCTGTTTTTT
NA,NA,TRBJ2-2,TRBV9,CASSVTHDENTGELFF,TGTGCCAGCAGCGTAACCCACGACGAAAACACCGGGGAGCTGTTTTTT
NA,NA,TRBJ2-7,TRBV7-9,CASRILIQAYEQYF,TGTGCCAGCAGGATATTAATACAGGCGTACGAGCAGTACTTC
TRBD1,NA,TRBJ1-2,TRBV6-1,CASSEGTGWTSTYGYTF,TGTGCCAGCAGTGAGGGGACAGGATGGACGAGCACCTATGGCTACACCTTC
TRBD1,NA,TRBJ1-5,TRBV4-1,CASSQPGQGNQPQHF,TGCGCCAGCAGCCAGCCAGGACAGGGCAATCAGCCCCAGCATTTT
TRBD2,NA,TRBJ2-7,TRBV6-4,CASSPPSGGRYEQYF,TGTGCCAGCAGTCCGCCTAGCGGGGGGCGATACGAGCAGTACTTC
NA,once,TRBJ1-1,TRBV19,CASGVGNTEAFF,TGTGCCTCCGGGGTGGGGAACACTGAAGCTTTCTTT
NA,NA,TRBJ2-7,TRBV2,CASSEILMGYEQYF,TGTGCCAGCAGTGAAATCTTGATGGGATACGAGCAGTACTTC
NA,NA,TRBJ2-6,TRBV7-3,CASTKGSGPNSGANVLTF,TGTGCCAGCACCAAAGGGTCGGGACCGAACTCTGGGGCCAACGTCCTGACTTTC
TRBD1,NA,TRBJ2-7,TRBV4-2,CASSQATTGGYEQYF,TGTGCCAGCAGCCAAGCTACGACAGGGGGCTACGAGCAGTACTTC
NA,NA,TRBJ1-1,TRBV2,CATLQGRTEAFF,TGTGCCACATTGCAGGGGCGAACTGAAGCTTTCTTT
NA,NA,TRBJ1-3,TRBV5-4,CASSLDSHSGNTIYF,TGTGCCAGCAGCCTAGACAGTCACTCTGGAAACACCATATATTTT
NA,NA,TRBJ2-7,TRBV7-9,CASKQGDSPYYEQYF,TGTGCCAGCAAGCAAGGAGACTCACCTTATTACGAGCAGTACTTC
TRBD1,NA,TRBJ2-3,TRBV28,CASGGQGAGDTQYF,TGTGCCAGCGGAGGACAGGGGGCGGGAGATACGCAGTATTTT
TRBD1,NA,TRBJ1-4,TRBV7-9,CASSFFGTGPRNEKLFF,TGTGCCAGCAGCTTTTTCGGGACAGGTCCTCGTAATGAAAAACTGTTTTTT
NA,NA,TRBJ1-2,TRBV21-1,CASSKPGTPEIRLNYGYTF,TGTGCCAGCAGCAAACCCGGGACGCCAGAAATTCGGTTGAACTATGGCTACACCTTC
NA,NA,TRBJ2-7,TRBV5-1,CASSLEGGSSYEQYF,TGCGCCAGCAGCTTGGAGGGCGGCTCCTCCTACGAGCAGTACTTC
NA,NA,TRBJ2-3,TRBV27,CASSFSSLVDTQYF,TGTGCCAGCAGTTTCTCCTCTCTAGTGGATACGCAGTATTTT
NA,few,TRBJ2-7,TRBV5-1,CASSFGGSSYEQYF,TGCGCCAGCAGCTTTGGGGGTTCCTCCTACGAGCAGTACTTC
NA,NA,TRBJ2-1,TRBV14,CASSLRGRATYNEQFF,TGTGCCAGCAGCTTACGAGGCAGGGCCACCTACAATGAGCAGTTCTTC
TRBD1,few,TRBJ1-2,TRBV9,CASSAQGIRGYTF,TGTGCCAGCAGCGCACAGGGGATCCGAGGCTACACCTTC
NA,NA,TRBJ1-4,TRBV2,CASTPSGTNEKLFF,TGTGCCAGCACCCCCTCCGGGACGAATGAAAAACTGTTTTTT
NA,few,TRBJ1-1,TRBV5-1,CASSFAGSTEAFF,TGCGCCAGCAGCTTTGCGGGGTCCACTGAAGCTTTCTTT
NA,NA,TRBJ2-7,TRBV23-1,CASSQSGLFRGGYEQYF,TGCGCCAGCAGTCAATCGGGATTGTTTCGGGGTGGGTACGAGCAGTACTTC
NA,NA,TRBJ2-7,TRBV11-2,CASSLVGGYEQYF,TGTGCCAGCAGCTTAGTCGGAGGGTACGAGCAGTACTTC
NA,NA,TRBJ1-4,TRBV15,CATSRVQFGTASREKLFF,TGTGCCACCAGCAGAGTGCAATTCGGGACCGCCTCGCGGGAAAAACTGTTTTTT
NA,NA,TRBJ2-7,TRBV6-5,CASLTPGVPYEQYF,TGTGCCAGCTTGACGCCCGGGGTGCCCTACGAGCAGTACTTC
TRBD1,NA,TRBJ2-3,TRBV6-5,CASRAGTGGPDTQYF,TGTGCCAGCAGGGCCGGGACAGGGGGCCCAGATACGCAGTATTTT
NA,NA,TRBJ2-2,TRBV10-1,CASKFALGELFF,TGCGCCAGCAAGTTCGCCCTCGGGGAGCTGTTTTTT
NA,once,TRBJ1-1,TRBV5-1,CASSGGPSDTEAFF,TGCGCCAGCAGCGGGGGCCCCTCCGACACTGAAGCTTTCTTT
NA,few,TRBJ2-6,TRBV29-1,CSVGDHSGANVLTF,TGCAGCGTGGGGGACCACTCTGGGGCCAACGTCCTGACTTTC
NA,once,TRBJ2-1,TRBV4-3,CASSQKEEGGNEQFF,TGCGCCAGCAGCCAGAAAGAGGAGGGGGGCAATGAGCAGTTCTTC
NA,NA,TRBJ1-6,TRBV19,CASSIGTDNSPLHF,TGTGCCAGTAGTATAGGTACCGATAATTCACCCCTCCACTTT
NA,NA,TRBJ2-6,TRBV5-1,CASSFRDNHMGANVLTF,TGCGCCAGCAGCTTTAGGGACAATCACATGGGGGCCAACGTCCTGACTTTC
TRBD1,NA,TRBJ1-2,TRBV4-2,CASSQYPGQGIYGYTF,TGTGCCAGCAGCCAGTATCCGGGACAGGGAATCTATGGCTACACCTTC
TRBD2,NA,TRBJ2-3,TRBV7-3,CASSYGGDSTDTQYF,TGTGCCAGCAGTTACGGGGGGGATAGCACAGATACGCAGTATTTT
TRBD2,NA,TRBJ2-7,TRBV27,CASSLSAGAYSSYEQYF,TGTGCCAGCAGTTTATCAGCGGGGGCTTATAGCTCCTACGAGCAGTACTTC
TRBD1,NA,TRBJ1-2,TRBV7-2,CASSLVIGQGVDGYTF,TGTGCCAGCAGCTTAGTTATCGGACAGGGTGTAGATGGCTACACCTTC
TRBD1,NA,TRBJ2-1,TRBV11-2,CASRSLRGPDNEQFF,TGTGCCAGCAGGTCACTTAGGGGGCCCGACAATGAGCAGTTCTTC
NA,NA,TRBJ2-3,TRBV29-1,CSVGSGGGDTQYF,TGCAGCGTTGGGTCGGGGGGCGGGGATACGCAGTATTTT
NA,NA,TRBJ2-2,TRBV1,CTSSQEGPLGLTDTGELFF,TGCACCAGCAGCCAAGAGGGTCCCCTCGGGTTAACCGACACCGGGGAGCTGTTTTTT
NA,NA,TRBJ1-5,TRBV7-3,CASSLTPGIQPQHF,TGTGCCAGCAGCTTAACTCCAGGGATACAGCCCCAGCATTTT
TRBD1,once,TRBJ1-4,TRBV6-1,CASSERTGDRVKLFF,TGTGCCAGCAGTGAACGGACAGGGGATAGGGTAAAACTGTTTTTT
NA,NA,TRBJ1-4,TRBV11-3,CASKGTEKLFF,TGTGCCAGCAAGGGGACTGAAAAACTGTTTTTT
TRBD1,NA,TRBJ1-2,TRBV5-1,CASSEAPVGTANYGYTF,TGCGCCAGCAGTGAAGCCCCGGTGGGGACAGCTAACTATGGCTACACCTTC